Following are 7 T cell receptor beta chains from one sample sequenced in a study of radiotherapy plus CTLA-4 blockade in lung cancer. Generated by immunoSEQ multiplex PCR, the TCRdb table keeps only in-frame clones and is missing some. The table shows approximately 53,000 clones, with approximately 84% occurring only once. Sequencing used peripheral blood, obtained from a patient treated with radiotherapy plus ipilimumab. The receptors derive from a human donor with non-small cell lung cancer whose response to radiotherapy plus ipilimumab could not be evaluated.

V and J are TRBV29-1 and TRBJ1-1, with D maybe TRBD1 (5 bases). The CDR3 loop spans 12 amino acids. V lost 8 bases to trimming and J lost 0 bases, with 10 bases between them. CDR1 is SQVTM and CDR2 is ANQGSEA in the germline V gene. The DNA for the CDR3 is TGCAGCTCTAGGGGCTTGAACACTGAAGCTTTCTTT. Amino acids: CSSRGLNTEAFF.

V is TRBV18 and J is TRBJ2-2, with TRBD1 matching 10 bases. After removal of 3 bases from V and 1 base from J, the junction contained 11 bases not matched to a gene. From germline, CDR1 is KGHSH and CDR2 LQKENI. The CDR3 runs to 19 residues. The CDR3: CASSPNRQGARGNTGELFF. In DNA, the CDR3 is TGTGCCAGCTCACCTAACCGACAGGGGGCGAGAGGGAACACCGGGGAGCTGTTTTTT.

The chain uses TRBV7-9 and TRBJ1-4; no reliable D call. CDR1 and CDR2 from the germline V gene are SEHNR and FQNEAQ (reference sequence). Trimming took off 1 base at V and 8 bases at J, with 14 bases between the two ends. CDR3 length equals 15 residues. This CDR3 reads CASSLGLRGAEKLFF. In DNA form, the CDR3 reads TGTGCCAGCAGCTTAGGATTACGGGGAGCCGAAAAACTGTTTTTT. Supplemented by reference TRBV7-9 and TRBJ1-4, the full variable domain reads DTGVSQNPRHKITKRGQNVTFRCDPISEHNRLYWYRQTLGQGPEFLTYFQNEAQLEKSRLLSDRFSAERPKGSFSTLEIQRTEQGDSAMYLCASSLGLRGAEKLFFGSGTQLSVL.

This clone appeared a few times. One end of the junction varies from germline; a read error may be responsible. This chain uses TRBV4-1 with TRBJ1-1; 9 nucleotides line up with TRBD1. The CDR3 contains 12 residues. Germline-derived CDR1 and CDR2 are MGHRA and YSYEKL. CDR3 coding DNA: TGCGCCAGCAGCCCCATAGGACAGGGGCTAATCTTT. This translates into CASSPIGQGLIF.

This clone was picked up one time. Other DNA sequences in this sample translate to the same CDR3. The chain recombines TRBV6-6 with TRBJ1-2; 7 nucleotides agree with TRBD1. Germline V gives CDR1 MNHNY, CDR2 SVGAGI (reference sequence). The ends lost 6 bases at V and 2 bases at J; junction bases unmatched: 6. This CDR3 is 14 amino acids long. CDR3: CASSSGTVNYGYTF. The CDR3 DNA follows: TGTGCCAGCAGCTCCGGGACAGTGAACTATGGCTACACCTTC.

V gene TRBV9 combines with J gene TRBJ2-2, with D hard to call. The CDR3 extends over 16 amino acids. Germline assignment: CDR1 SGDLS and CDR2 YYNGEE. With 0 bases removed from V and 3 bases from J, the gap between germline ends came to 12 bases. CDR3 sequence reads: CASSVEASSDTGELFF. For the CDR3, the DNA is TGTGCCAGCAGCGTAGAAGCTAGTAGTGACACCGGGGAGCTGTTTTTT.

This clone appeared a single time. The genes are TRBV5-4 and TRBJ2-7, with D possibly being TRBD1 (6 bases). Trimming took 4 bases from V and 1 from J, leaving 12 bases between them. The germline CDR1 and CDR2 sequences are SGHNT and YYREEE (reference sequence). This CDR3 has 14 residues. CDR3 in amino acids: CASSPGQLSYEQYF. CDR3 in DNA: TGTGCCAGCAGCCCAGGACAGCTATCCTACGAGCAGTACTTC.